This record looks at one TCR beta chain sequence and its context. Hyperthyroidism had been newly diagnosed in patients aged 18 to 65, and its duration was under 2 months. Lactation, pregnancy, other autoimmune disease or uncontrolled infection excluded patients. It was 10 ml of fresh peripheral blood that supplied the PBMCs. This CDR3 is 13 amino acids long. The germline V gene encodes CDR1 LNHDA and CDR2 SQIVND (reference sequence). V lost 2 bases and J lost 3; bases outside the gene matches: 1. These data originate in a study of T cells in Graves' hyperthyroidism and ophthalmopathy. About the study: At initial diagnosis, before any treatment had begun, peripheral blood was obtained.

Amplified regions were TCR beta CDR3 sequences from RNA transcripts. First-round RT-PCR with HTBI primers amplified the TCR CDR3 region. Using its own MiXCR run on the multiplex PCR reads, TCRdb lists one record per CDR3 protein. The sample yields 350,000 to 450,000 distinct CDR3 sequences, about 17% seen once. The V gene is TRBV19, the J gene TRBJ2-7; 7 nucleotides match TRBD2. The receptor's source is a woman between 25 and 40 years old with Graves' hyperthyroidism that later progressed to Graves' ophthalmopathy. The sequencing input was blood. CDR3 DNA sequence: TGTGCCAGTAGTATAACGGGAGGCTACGAGCAGTACTTC. Translated, it gives CASSITGGYEQYF.